This T cell receptor beta chain came from a study of blood T cell repertoires in COVID-19. CDR3 length: 15 residues. Germline CDR1 is SGHRS and CDR2 is YFSETQ. Trimming cost V 4 bases and J 0 bases; bases outside gene matches: 4. Participants came from about 23 US areas, aged roughly 18 to 95 years. TCRdb's copy holds only in-frame clones and misses some; the assay was immunoSEQ multiplex PCR. The sample consists of about 350,000 clones, almost 90% of them appearing once. Input material: PBMCs or T cells enriched from blood (not recorded which). The TCR was taken from a woman in her 30s who had been exposed to COVID-19. This chain joins TRBV5-1 and TRBJ1-3, with 7 bases that match TRBD1. The CDR3 loop reads CASSTQGFSGNTIYF. The CDR3 nucleotides are TGCGCCAGCAGCACACAGGGGTTCTCTGGAAACACCATATATTTT.